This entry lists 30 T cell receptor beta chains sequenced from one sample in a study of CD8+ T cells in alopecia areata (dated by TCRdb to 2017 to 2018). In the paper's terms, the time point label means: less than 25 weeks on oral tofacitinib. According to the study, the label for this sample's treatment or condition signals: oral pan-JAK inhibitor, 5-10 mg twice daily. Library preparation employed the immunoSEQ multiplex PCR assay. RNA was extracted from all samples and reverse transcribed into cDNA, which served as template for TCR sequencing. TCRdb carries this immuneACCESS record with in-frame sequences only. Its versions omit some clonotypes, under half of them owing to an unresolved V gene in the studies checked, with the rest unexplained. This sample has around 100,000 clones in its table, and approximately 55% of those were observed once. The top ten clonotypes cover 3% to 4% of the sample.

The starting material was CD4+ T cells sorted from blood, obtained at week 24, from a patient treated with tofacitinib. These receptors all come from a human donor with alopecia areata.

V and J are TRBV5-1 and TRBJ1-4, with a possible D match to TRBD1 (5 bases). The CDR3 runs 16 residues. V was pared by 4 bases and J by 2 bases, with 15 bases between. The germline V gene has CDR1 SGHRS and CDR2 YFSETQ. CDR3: CASSPLGEPTNEKLFF. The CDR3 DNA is TGCGCCAGCAGCCCGCTGGGGGAACCGACTAATGAAAAACTGTTTTTT.

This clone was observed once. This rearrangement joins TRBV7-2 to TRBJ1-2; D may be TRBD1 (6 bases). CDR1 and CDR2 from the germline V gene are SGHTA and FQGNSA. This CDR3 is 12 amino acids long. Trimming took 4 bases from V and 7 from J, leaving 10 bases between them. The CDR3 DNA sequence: TGTGCCAGCAGCTCAGGGGTGGGTGGCTACACCTTC. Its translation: CASSSGVGGYTF.

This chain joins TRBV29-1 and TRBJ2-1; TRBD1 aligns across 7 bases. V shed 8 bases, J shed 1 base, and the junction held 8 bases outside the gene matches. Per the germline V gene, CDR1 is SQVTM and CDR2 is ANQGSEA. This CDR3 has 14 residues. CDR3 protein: CSSSFRGSYNEQFF. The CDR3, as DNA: TGCAGCTCCAGCTTCAGGGGGTCCTACAATGAGCAGTTCTTC.

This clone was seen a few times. CDR3 DNA sequence: TGTGCCAGCAGCATAGCAGGGGGTACTGGCACAGATACGCAGTATTTT. It encodes CASSIAGGTGTDTQYF. This chain links TRBV5-8 with TRBJ2-3; 7 bases are shared with TRBD1. With 4 bases clipped from V and 1 base from J, the junction kept 9 bases outside the gene matches. The V gene's germline CDR1 is SGHTS and CDR2 YDEGEE. The CDR3 has 16 amino acids.

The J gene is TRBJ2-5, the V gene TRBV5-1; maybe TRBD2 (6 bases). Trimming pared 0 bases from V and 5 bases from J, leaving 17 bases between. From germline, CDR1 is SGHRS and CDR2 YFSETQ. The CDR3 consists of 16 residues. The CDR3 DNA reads TGCGCCAGCAGCTTGGGAGGTCCGAGGGGAGGCGAGACCCAGTACTTC. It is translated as CASSLGGPRGGETQYF.

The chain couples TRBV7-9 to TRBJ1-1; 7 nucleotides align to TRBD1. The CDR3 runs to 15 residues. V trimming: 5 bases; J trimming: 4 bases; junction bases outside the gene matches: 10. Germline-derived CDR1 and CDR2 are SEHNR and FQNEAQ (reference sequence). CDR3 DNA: TGTGCCAGCAGCCCCATGCAGGGGGTGAGCACTGAAGCTTTCTTT. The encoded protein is CASSPMQGVSTEAFF.

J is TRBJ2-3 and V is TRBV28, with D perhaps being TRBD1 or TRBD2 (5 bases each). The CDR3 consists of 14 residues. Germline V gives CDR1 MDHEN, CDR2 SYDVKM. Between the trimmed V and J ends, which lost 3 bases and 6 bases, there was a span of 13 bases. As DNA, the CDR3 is TGTGCCAGCAGTTTGGGTGGGACCCTGGATACGCAGTATTTT. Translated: CASSLGGTLDTQYF.

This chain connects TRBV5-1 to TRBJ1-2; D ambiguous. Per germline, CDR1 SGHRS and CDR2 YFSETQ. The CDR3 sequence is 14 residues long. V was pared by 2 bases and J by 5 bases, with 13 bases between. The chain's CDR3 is CASSFASGIYGYTF. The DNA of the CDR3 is TGCGCCAGCAGCTTCGCCTCCGGGATTTATGGCTACACCTTC. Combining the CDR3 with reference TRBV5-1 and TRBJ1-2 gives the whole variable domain KAGVTQTPRYLIKTRGQQVTLSCSPISGHRSVSWYQQTPGQGLQFLFEYFSETQRNKGNFPGRFSGRQFSNSRSEMNVSTLELGDSALYLCASSFASGIYGYTFGSGTRLTVV.

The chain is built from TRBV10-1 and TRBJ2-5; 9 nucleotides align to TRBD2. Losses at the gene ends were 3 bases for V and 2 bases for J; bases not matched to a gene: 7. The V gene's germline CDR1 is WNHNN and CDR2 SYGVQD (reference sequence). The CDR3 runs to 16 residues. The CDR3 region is CASSEALAGNQETQYF. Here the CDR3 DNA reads TGCGCCAGCAGTGAAGCACTAGCGGGTAATCAAGAGACCCAGTACTTC.

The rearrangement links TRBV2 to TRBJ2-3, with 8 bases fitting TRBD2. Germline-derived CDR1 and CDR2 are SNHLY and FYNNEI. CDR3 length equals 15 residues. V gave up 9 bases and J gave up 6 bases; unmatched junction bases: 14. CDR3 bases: TGTGCCAGGGGCCCAGGGACTAGTAACGGGGATACGCAGTATTTT. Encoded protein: CARGPGTSNGDTQYF.

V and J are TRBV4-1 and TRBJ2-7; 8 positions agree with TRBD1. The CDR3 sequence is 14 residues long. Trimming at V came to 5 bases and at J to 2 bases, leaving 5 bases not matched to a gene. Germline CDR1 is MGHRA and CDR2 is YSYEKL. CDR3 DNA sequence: TGCGCCAGCAGCTCCGGGACAGGAACCTACGAGCAGTACTTC. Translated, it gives CASSSGTGTYEQYF.

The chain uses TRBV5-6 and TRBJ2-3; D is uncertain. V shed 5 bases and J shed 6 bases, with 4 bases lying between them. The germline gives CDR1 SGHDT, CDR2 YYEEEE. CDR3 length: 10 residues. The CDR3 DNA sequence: TGTGCCAGCAGTGGGGATACGCAGTATTTT. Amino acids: CASSGDTQYF.

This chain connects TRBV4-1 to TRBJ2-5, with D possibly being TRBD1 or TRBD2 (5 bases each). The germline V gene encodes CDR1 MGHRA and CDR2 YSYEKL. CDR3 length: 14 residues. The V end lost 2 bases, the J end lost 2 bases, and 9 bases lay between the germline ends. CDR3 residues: CASSQRDQQETQYF. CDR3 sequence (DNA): TGCGCCAGCAGCCAACGGGACCAACAAGAGACCCAGTACTTC.

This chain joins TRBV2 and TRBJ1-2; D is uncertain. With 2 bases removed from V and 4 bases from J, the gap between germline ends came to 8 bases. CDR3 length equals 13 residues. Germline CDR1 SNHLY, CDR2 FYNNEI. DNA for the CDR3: TGTGCCAGCAGTGAATCACTTGGCTATGGCTACACCTTC. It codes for CASSESLGYGYTF.

CDR3 DNA: TGTGCCAGCCTGGGACATTCTGCAGAGACCCAGTACTTC. Translated, it gives CASLGHSAETQYF. The rearrangement joins TRBV19 to TRBJ2-5; possibly TRBD1 for D (6 bases). Trimming removed 9 bases at V and 4 bases at J, with 15 bases between. This CDR3 has 13 amino acids. Germline V gene sequence: CDR1 LNHDA, CDR2 SQIVND (reference sequence).

The CDR3 is CASSQQGQVYEQYF. The CDR3 bases are TGTGCCAGCTCGCAGCAGGGACAGGTTTACGAGCAGTACTTC. The chain employs TRBV18 and TRBJ2-7, with TRBD1 identical over 8 bases. The CDR3 is 14 residues long. CDR1 KGHSH and CDR2 LQKENI come from the germline V gene. The junction had 8 bases not matched to a gene; V was cut back by 6 bases and J by 4 bases.

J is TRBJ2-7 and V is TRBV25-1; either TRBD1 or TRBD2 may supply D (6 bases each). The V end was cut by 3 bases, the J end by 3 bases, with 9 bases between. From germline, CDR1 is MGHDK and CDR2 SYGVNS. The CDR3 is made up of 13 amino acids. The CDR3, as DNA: TGTGCCAGCAGTGACGGGGGCAGCTACGAGCAGTACTTC. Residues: CASSDGGSYEQYF.

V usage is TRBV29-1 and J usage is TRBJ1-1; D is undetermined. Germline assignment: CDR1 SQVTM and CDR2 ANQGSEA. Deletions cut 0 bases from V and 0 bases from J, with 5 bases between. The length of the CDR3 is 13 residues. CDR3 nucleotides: TGCAGCGTTGAAGACAGGCTGAACACTGAAGCTTTCTTT. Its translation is CSVEDRLNTEAFF.

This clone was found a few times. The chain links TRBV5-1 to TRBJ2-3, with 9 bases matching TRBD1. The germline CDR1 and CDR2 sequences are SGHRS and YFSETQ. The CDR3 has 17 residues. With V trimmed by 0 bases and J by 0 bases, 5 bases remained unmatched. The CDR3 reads CASSLARDRVSTDTQYF. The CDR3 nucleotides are TGCGCCAGCAGCTTGGCCCGGGACAGGGTTAGCACAGATACGCAGTATTTT.

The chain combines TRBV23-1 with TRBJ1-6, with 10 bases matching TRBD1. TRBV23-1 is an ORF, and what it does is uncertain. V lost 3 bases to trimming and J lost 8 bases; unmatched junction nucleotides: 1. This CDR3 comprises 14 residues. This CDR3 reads CASSQGQGHSPLHF. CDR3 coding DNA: TGCGCCAGCAGTCAGGGACAGGGGCATTCACCCCTCCACTTT.

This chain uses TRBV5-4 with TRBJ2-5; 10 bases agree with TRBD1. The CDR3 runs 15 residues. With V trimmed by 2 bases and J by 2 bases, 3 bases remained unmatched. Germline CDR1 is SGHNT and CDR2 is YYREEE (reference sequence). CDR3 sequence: CASSFGQGVQETQYF. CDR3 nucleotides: TGTGCCAGCAGCTTTGGACAGGGGGTTCAAGAGACCCAGTACTTC.

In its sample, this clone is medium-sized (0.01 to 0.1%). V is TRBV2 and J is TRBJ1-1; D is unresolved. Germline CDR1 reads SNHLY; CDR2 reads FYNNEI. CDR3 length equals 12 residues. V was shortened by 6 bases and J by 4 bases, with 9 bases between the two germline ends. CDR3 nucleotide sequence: TGTGCCAGCAGGTGGGAGGGCACTGAAGCTTTCTTT. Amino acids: CASRWEGTEAFF.

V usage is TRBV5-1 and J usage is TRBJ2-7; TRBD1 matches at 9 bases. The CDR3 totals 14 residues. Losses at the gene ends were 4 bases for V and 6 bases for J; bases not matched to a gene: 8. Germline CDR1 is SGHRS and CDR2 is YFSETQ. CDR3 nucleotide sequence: TGCGCCAGCAGCGGACAGGGGCATACCCCCGAGCAGTACTTC. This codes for CASSGQGHTPEQYF.

The CDR3 region is CASSEWGTGPGDTDTQYF. The CDR3 bases are TGTGCCAGCAGTGAATGGGGGACAGGGCCGGGAGACACAGATACGCAGTATTTT. The chain combines TRBV25-1 with TRBJ2-3; 9 positions match TRBD1. V trimming: 1 base; J trimming: 2 bases; junction bases outside the gene matches: 10. Germline values: CDR1 MGHDK, CDR2 SYGVNS. The CDR3 is 18 residues long.

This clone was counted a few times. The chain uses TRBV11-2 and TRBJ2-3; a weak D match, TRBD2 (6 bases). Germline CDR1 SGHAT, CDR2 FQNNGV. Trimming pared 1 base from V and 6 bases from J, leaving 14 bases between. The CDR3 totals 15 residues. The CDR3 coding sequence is TGTGCCAGCAGCTTAGTCTTCGGCGGAGGGGATACGCAGTATTTT. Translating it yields CASSLVFGGGDTQYF.

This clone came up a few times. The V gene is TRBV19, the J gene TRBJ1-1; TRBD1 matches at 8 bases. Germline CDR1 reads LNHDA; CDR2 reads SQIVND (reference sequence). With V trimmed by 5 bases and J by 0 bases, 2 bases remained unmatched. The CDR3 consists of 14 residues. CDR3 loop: CASSVTGVNTEAFF. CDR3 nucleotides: TGTGCCAGTAGTGTGACAGGGGTGAACACTGAAGCTTTCTTT.

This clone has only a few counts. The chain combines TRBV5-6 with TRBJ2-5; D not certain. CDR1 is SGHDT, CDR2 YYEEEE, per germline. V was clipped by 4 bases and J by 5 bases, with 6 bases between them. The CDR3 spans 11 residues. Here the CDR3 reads CASSVGETQYF. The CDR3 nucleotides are TGTGCCAGCAGCGTTGGTGAGACCCAGTACTTC.

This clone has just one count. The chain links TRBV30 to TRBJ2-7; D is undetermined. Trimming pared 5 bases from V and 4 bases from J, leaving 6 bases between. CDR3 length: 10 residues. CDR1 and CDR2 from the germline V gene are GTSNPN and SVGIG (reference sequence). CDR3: CAWGTYEQYF. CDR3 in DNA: TGTGCCTGGGGCACGTACGAGCAGTACTTC. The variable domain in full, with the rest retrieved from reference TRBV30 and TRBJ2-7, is SQTIHQWPATLVQPVGSPLSLECTVEGTSNPNLYWYRQAAGRGLQLLFYSVGIGQISSEVPQNLSASRPQDRQFILSSKKLLLSDSGFYLCAWGTYEQYFGPGTRLTVT.

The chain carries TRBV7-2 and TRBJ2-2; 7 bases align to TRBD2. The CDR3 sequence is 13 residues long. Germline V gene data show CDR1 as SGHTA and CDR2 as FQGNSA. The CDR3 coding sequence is TGTGCGACGGGGGGAACGAACACCGGGGAGCTGTTTTTT. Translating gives CATGGTNTGELFF.

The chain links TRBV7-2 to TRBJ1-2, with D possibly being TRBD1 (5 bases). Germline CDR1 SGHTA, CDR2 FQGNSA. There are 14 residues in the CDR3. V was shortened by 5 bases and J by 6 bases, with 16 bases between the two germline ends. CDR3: CASSGHRRGDGYTF. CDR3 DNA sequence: TGTGCCAGCAGCGGTCACCGTCGAGGGGATGGCTACACCTTC.